The 15 T cell receptor beta chains below all came from one sample that was sequenced in a study of tumor and adjacent non-tumor tissue in lung cancer. A modified ARM-PCR protocol with three rounds of nested PCR amplified TCRbeta. TCRdb redid the calling of the multiplex PCR reads with MiXCR, one entry per CDR3 protein. Counted here are 110,000 or so distinct CDR3 sequences, roughly 80% occurring once; the ten biggest clones make up under 45%. RNA was extracted from bulk tissue without any cell sorting. The specimen sequenced was lung tumor tissue. These receptors were taken from a woman aged 55-69 years with non-small cell lung cancer.

Turning to this clonotype: The junction shows a germline mismatch at one end, possibly a read error. The chain employs TRBV6-5 and TRBJ2-6; a weak D match, TRBD1 (7 bases). The CDR3 has 16 residues. The germline V gene has CDR1 MNHEY and CDR2 SVGAGI. Written as DNA, the CDR3 is TGTGCCAGCAGTCGACAGGGAGGATGGGGGGCCAACGCCCTGACTTTC. It translates to CASSRQGGWGANALTF.

This clonotype was recorded once. The CDR3 is CASSCRDKGLDSYNEQFF. Here the CDR3 DNA reads TGTGCCAGCAGTTGCCGGGACAAGGGGTTGGATTCCTACAATGAGCAGTTCTTC. The chain couples TRBV6-5 to TRBJ2-1, with a tentative D call TRBD1 (6 bases). Trimming took off 4 bases at V and 1 base at J, with 20 bases between the two ends. Germline V lookup: CDR1 MNHEY, CDR2 SVGAGI. The CDR3 spans 18 residues.

Details on this clonotype: The junction departs from the called germline gene at one end, perhaps through a read error. CDR3 sequence: CSASSDRGRSYSYTF. CDR3 in DNA: TGCAGTGCTAGTTCAGACAGGGGGCGCAGCTATAGCTACACCTTC. The V call is TRBV20-1, the J call TRBJ1-2; 10 bases line up with TRBD1. The V gene's germline CDR1 is DFQATT and CDR2 SNEGSKA (reference sequence). CDR3 length equals 15 residues.

Note on this clonotype: A clone one base away is much larger, so this may be a read error. This chain connects TRBV5-5 to TRBJ2-1, with 7 bases identical to TRBD2. The CDR3 runs to 13 residues. CDR1 SGHKS and CDR2 YYEKEE come from the germline V gene (reference sequence). The CDR3 coding sequence is TGTGTCAGCTCGGCGGGAGCTTACAATGAGCAGTTCTTC. Translated, it gives CVSSAGAYNEQFF.

Remarks on this clonotype: This may be a read error, as it is one base from a much larger clone. V is TRBV5-6 and J is TRBJ1-3; D perhaps matches TRBD1 (5 bases). The CDR3 is made up of 16 amino acids. From germline, CDR1 is SGHDT and CDR2 YYEEEE. Here the CDR3 DNA reads TGTGTCAGCAGCTTGAGGGACGGCTACTCTGGAAACACCATATATTTT. Translating it yields CVSSLRDGYSGNTIYF. Together with reference TRBV5-6 and TRBJ1-3, the CDR3 gives the full variable domain: DAGVTQSPTHLIKTRGQQVTLRCSPKSGHDTVSWYQQALGQGPQFIFQYYEEEERQRGNFPDRFSGHQFPNYSSELNVNALLLGDSALYLCVSSLRDGYSGNTIYFGEGSWLTVV.

This clonotype is a singleton in its sample. A read error may account for a junction end that differs from germline. CDR3 sequence (DNA): TGCAGTGCTAGAGATCAGCTAACGTGGGGTTCCACAGGTACGCAGTATTTT. Translating gives CSARDQLTWGSTGTQYF. This chain joins TRBV20-1 and TRBJ2-3, with a possible D match to TRBD1 (5 bases). Germline V lookup: CDR1 DFQATT, CDR2 SNEGSKA (reference sequence). The length of the CDR3 is 17 residues.

This clonotype has at least ten counts. The gene calls are TRBV6-1 and TRBJ1-2; D ambiguous. The CDR3 has 13 amino acids. Trimming cost V 7 bases and J 0 bases, with 9 bases left between them. Germline values: CDR1 MNHNS, CDR2 SASEGT. The CDR3 coding sequence is TGTGCCAGCAACCCTGCAGCTAACTATGGCTACACCTTC. The encoded protein is CASNPAANYGYTF.

This clonotype showed up many times. The chain is built from TRBV28 and TRBJ1-1, with D hard to call. Germline V gene data show CDR1 as MDHEN and CDR2 as SYDVKM. V shed 7 bases and J shed 8 bases, with 14 bases lying between them. The CDR3 is made up of 12 amino acids. The CDR3 loop reads CASIGRGAEAFF. CDR3 in DNA: TGTGCCAGCATCGGACGTGGAGCGGAAGCTTTCTTT.

This clonotype has only a few counts. V and J are TRBV2 and TRBJ2-3, with D possibly TRBD2 on 6 matching bases. In germline, CDR1 is SNHLY, CDR2 FYNNEI. With 8 bases removed from V and 4 bases from J, the gap between germline ends came to 25 bases. The CDR3 runs 17 residues. Written as DNA, the CDR3 is TGTGCCAGCCAAGTGATGGGGGGAACTATTCACTCAGATACGCAGTATTTT. It codes for CASQVMGGTIHSDTQYF.

The rearrangement uses TRBV5-6 and TRBJ2-5; TRBD2 is a possible D gene (5 bases). CDR1 is SGHDT and CDR2 is YYEEEE in the germline V gene. Trimming took off 8 bases at V and 2 bases at J, with 25 bases between the two ends. The CDR3 loop spans 17 amino acids. The CDR3 DNA is TGTGCCAGGAGGGTGGAGAGGCAGACTCTGTCTCAAGAGACCCAGTACTTC. Its protein is CARRVERQTLSQETQYF.

The J gene is TRBJ2-1, the V gene TRBV11-2; possible D gene TRBD2, 6 bases. Between the trimmed V and J ends, which lost 10 bases and 3 bases, there was a span of 25 bases. Germline V CDR1 and CDR2: SGHAT, FQNNGV. This CDR3 region has 17 residues. CDR3 DNA: TGTGCCAAGAGCTTACGGTCCTCCGGGACTGGCTACAATGAGCAGTTCTTC. It is translated as CAKSLRSSGTGYNEQFF.

Notes on this clonotype: Germline is not matched at one junction end, which may reflect a read error. This chain links TRBV7-9 with TRBJ1-4; D remains ambiguous. Germline CDR1 SEHNR, CDR2 FQNEAQ (reference sequence). The CDR3 is 14 residues long. In DNA form, the CDR3 reads TGTGCCAGCAGCCACGGACGGGCTAATGAAAAACTGCTTTTT. Translating it yields CASSHGRANEKLLF.

Only one count was recorded for this clonotype. The J gene is TRBJ2-4, the V gene TRBV20-1; a weak D match, TRBD2 (6 bases). The V gene lost 5 bases and the J gene lost 13 bases, with 18 bases spanning the gap. This CDR3 spans 12 amino acids. The V gene's germline CDR1 is DFQATT and CDR2 SNEGSKA (reference sequence). The CDR3, as DNA: TGCAGTGCTCCGACGCCTAGCGAGGACCAGTACTTC. Translation gives CSAPTPSEDQYF.

Worth noting for this clonotype: One end of the junction is discordant with germline, which a read error may explain. The rearrangement links TRBV11-3 to TRBJ2-1; D remains ambiguous. Per the germline V gene, CDR1 is SGHNT and CDR2 is YENEEA. The CDR3 contains 17 residues. CDR3 sequence reads: CASSLELSSRSHNEQLF. CDR3 sequence (DNA): TGTGCCAGCAGCCTAGAGTTGAGTAGCCGGAGCCACAATGAGCAGCTCTTC.

As for this clonotype: The CDR3 does not close with the conserved phenylalanine or tryptophan, likely indicating a read error. The rearrangement links TRBV11-1 to TRBJ2-3; 7 positions match TRBD2. The CDR3 consists of 17 residues. CDR1 and CDR2 from the germline V gene are SGHAT and FQDESV (reference sequence). CDR3 protein: CATSSLLGGGSTDTQYS. The CDR3 nucleotides are TGTGCCACCAGCTCCCTCCTGGGGGGGGGAAGCACAGATACGCAGTATTCT.